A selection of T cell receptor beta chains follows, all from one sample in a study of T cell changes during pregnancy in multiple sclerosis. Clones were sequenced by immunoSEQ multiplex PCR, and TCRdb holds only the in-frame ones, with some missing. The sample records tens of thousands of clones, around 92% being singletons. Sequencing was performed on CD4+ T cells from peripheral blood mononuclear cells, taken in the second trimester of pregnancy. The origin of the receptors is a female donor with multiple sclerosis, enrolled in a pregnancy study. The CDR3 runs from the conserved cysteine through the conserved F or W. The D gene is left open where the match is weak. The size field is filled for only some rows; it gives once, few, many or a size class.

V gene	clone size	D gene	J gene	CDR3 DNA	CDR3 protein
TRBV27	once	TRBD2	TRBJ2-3	TGTGCCAGCAGATCCGGGACTAGCGGGATTACGAATACGCAGTATTTT	CASRSGTSGITNTQYF
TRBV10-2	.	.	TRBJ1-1	TGCGCCAGCCGTGCCCAGGGGACTGAAGCTTTCTTT	CASRAQGTEAFF
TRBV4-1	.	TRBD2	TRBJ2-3	TGCGCCAGCAGCCTGGTGGCGGGAGGGGTAGATACGCAGTATTTT	CASSLVAGGVDTQYF
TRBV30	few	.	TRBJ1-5	TGTGCCTGGGGGTCGGGCGGGTATCAGCCCCAGCATTTT	CAWGSGGYQPQHF
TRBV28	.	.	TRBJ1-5	TGTGCCAGCAGGCTCGGGGAGAGCAATCAGCCCCAGCATTTT	CASRLGESNQPQHF
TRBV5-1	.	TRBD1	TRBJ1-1	TGCGCCAGCAGCGCATACGTGACAGGGTTGGGCACTGAAGCTTTCTTT	CASSAYVTGLGTEAFF
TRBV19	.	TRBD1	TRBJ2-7	TGTGCCAGTAGTATTAACAGGGGAGAACTGCAGTACTTC	CASSINRGELQYF
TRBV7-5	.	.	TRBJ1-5	TGTGTCAGAAGCCCGTTGGACAGGTATAGCAATCAGCCCCAGCATTTT	CVRSPLDRYSNQPQHF
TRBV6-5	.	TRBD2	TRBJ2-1	TGTGCCAGCAGTTACGAGGGGACTAGATCCTACAATGAGCAGTTCTTC	CASSYEGTRSYNEQFF
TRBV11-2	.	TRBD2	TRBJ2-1	TGTGCCAGCAGCCCAGGGGCGGGAGGGGAATACAATGAGCAGTTCTTC	CASSPGAGGEYNEQFF
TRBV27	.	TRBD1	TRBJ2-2	TGTGCCAGCAGTTCCTCCCCTCTGACAGGGTGGTCTCCCGGGGAGCTGTTTTTT	CASSSSPLTGWSPGELFF
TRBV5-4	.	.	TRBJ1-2	TGTGCCAGCAGCTCCCGGGACACCTATGGCTACACCTTC	CASSSRDTYGYTF
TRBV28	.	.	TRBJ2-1	TGTGCCAGCAGGATACCTAGCCATGAGCAGTTCTTC	CASRIPSHEQFF
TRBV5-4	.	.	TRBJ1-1	TGTGCCAGCAGATATGAACCGGGGGACACTGAAGCTTTCTTT	CASRYEPGDTEAFF
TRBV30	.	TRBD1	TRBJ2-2	TGTGCCTGGAGTGTGGACAGGGGAACCCTTAACACCGGGGAGCTGTTTTTT	CAWSVDRGTLNTGELFF
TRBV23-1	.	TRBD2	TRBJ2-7	TGCGCCAGCAGTCAACATAGGCGGGGGGCTATGCTCCACGAGCAGTACTTC	CASSQHRRGAMLHEQYF
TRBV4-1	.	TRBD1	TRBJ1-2	TGCGCCAGCAGCCAAGATTCGGACAGGGGTGACTATGGCTACACCTTC	CASSQDSDRGDYGYTF
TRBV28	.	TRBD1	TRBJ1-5	TGTGCCAGCAGTTTGATGCTGACAGGGACGGAGGATCAGCCCCAGCATTTT	CASSLMLTGTEDQPQHF
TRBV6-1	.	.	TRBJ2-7	TGTGCCAGCAGTGAAGTGGGCAGGGGCTACGAGCAGTACTTC	CASSEVGRGYEQYF
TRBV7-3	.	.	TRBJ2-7	TGTGCCAGCAGCTTAATAGGAGGGAGCTCCTACGAGCAGTACTTC	CASSLIGGSSYEQYF
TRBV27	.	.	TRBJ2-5	TGTGCCAGCAGTTCAAGACAGGCCGGGGAGACCCAGTACTTC	CASSSRQAGETQYF
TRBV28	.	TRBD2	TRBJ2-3	TGTGCCAGCAGTTCGCGACTAGCGGGAGTCGTAGATACGCAGTATTTT	CASSSRLAGVVDTQYF
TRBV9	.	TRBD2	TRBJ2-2	TGTGCCAGCAGCCCGAGACTAGCGGGAGGTGGCGGGGAGCTGTTTTTT	CASSPRLAGGGGELFF
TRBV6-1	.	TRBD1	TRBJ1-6	TGTGCCAGCAGTGACAGGGGGAGAAATTCACCCCTCCACTTT	CASSDRGRNSPLHF
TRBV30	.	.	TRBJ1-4	TGTGCCTGGTGGGGGGGATCTAATGAAAAACTGTTTTTT	CAWWGGSNEKLFF
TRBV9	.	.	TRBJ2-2	TGTGCCAGCAGCGTAGGTGTCGGGAGTTCCGGGGAGCTGTTTTTT	CASSVGVGSSGELFF
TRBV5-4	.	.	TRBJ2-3	TGTGCCAGCAGCTTGTTGACAGCCACGCCCCATACGCAGTATTTT	CASSLLTATPHTQYF
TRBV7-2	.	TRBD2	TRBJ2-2	TGTGCCAGCAGCCCCACGGCGGGACTAGCAAACACCGGGGAGCTGTTTTTT	CASSPTAGLANTGELFF
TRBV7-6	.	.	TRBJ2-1	TGTGCCAGCAGCCAACCGGGACTCTCTAATGTTGAGCAGTTCTTC	CASSQPGLSNVEQFF
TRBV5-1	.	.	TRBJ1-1	TGCGCCAGCAGCTTGGCAGGGCAAAATACTGAAGCTTTCTTT	CASSLAGQNTEAFF
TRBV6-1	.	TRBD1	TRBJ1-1	TGTGCCAGCAGAACACAGGGGGCCGAAACTGAAGCTTTCTTT	CASRTQGAETEAFF